Following are 8 T cell receptor beta chains from one sample sequenced in a study of cytomegalovirus exposure and HLA in healthy donors. Researchers ran the PCR with 60 Vbeta and 13 Jbeta primers. Produced via immunoSEQ multiplex PCR; TCRdb's table is partial and in-frame only. Of some 200,000 clones listed, approximately 79% are singletons. Sequencing used PBMCs. Receptors originate from a man aged 35-49 years in good health and CMV-seropositive.

This clone was observed a handful of times. V gene TRBV10-3 combines with J gene TRBJ1-3, with TRBD1 matching 10 bases. Trimming removed 6 bases from V and 10 bases from J; junction bases left unmatched: 9. The germline V gene has CDR1 ENHRY and CDR2 SYGVKD. The CDR3 spans 14 residues. CDR3 coding DNA: TGTGCCATCAGCGATCCCGGGACAGGGGAAACCATATATTTT. Residues: CAISDPGTGETIYF.

This sequence joins TRBV28 and TRBJ2-7; 8 positions match TRBD2. V lost 6 bases, J lost 7 bases, and 11 bases stayed unmatched. CDR1 and CDR2 from the germline V gene are MDHEN and SYDVKM. The length of the CDR3 is 14 residues. CDR3 sequence reads: CASSPDGGAREQYF. DNA of the CDR3: TGTGCCAGCAGCCCCGACGGGGGGGCACGTGAGCAGTACTTC.

In its sample, this clone was seen a few times. The chain couples TRBV19 to TRBJ1-4; D unclear. Germline-derived CDR1 and CDR2 are LNHDA and SQIVND (reference sequence). The V and J ends lost 5 bases and 14 bases respectively, with 18 bases between them. The CDR3 is 13 residues long. In DNA form, the CDR3 reads TGTGCCAGTAGTGTGGAGACTCCCGGTACCCTGTTTTTT. Translated: CASSVETPGTLFF.

This clone was found a few times. This rearrangement joins TRBV11-2 to TRBJ2-7, with D unresolved. Germline loops: CDR1 SGHAT, CDR2 FQNNGV. The CDR3 is 12 residues long. V was cut by 5 bases and J by 6 bases, with 11 bases left in between. CDR3 protein: CASSRILGEQYF. Here the CDR3 DNA reads TGTGCCAGCAGCCGAATCCTAGGCGAGCAGTACTTC.

The chain links TRBV7-2 to TRBJ1-1; D remains unclear. Germline CDR1 is SGHTA and CDR2 is FQGNSA. V dropped 2 bases and J dropped 1 base, with 5 bases sitting between them. The CDR3 consists of 13 residues. CDR3 protein: CASSLSGNTEAFF. CDR3 nucleotide sequence: TGTGCCAGCAGCTTATCCGGGAACACTGAAGCTTTCTTT.

This clone was counted a few times. This chain uses TRBV6-6 with TRBJ1-5; no clear D gene. V lost 4 bases, J lost 3 bases, and 10 bases lay in between. The CDR3 is 14 residues long. In germline, CDR1 is MNHNY, CDR2 SVGAGI (reference sequence). DNA of the CDR3: TGTGCCAGCAGTTTGGGAGGGAACAATCAGCCCCAGCATTTT. This translates into CASSLGGNNQPQHF.

This chain joins TRBV7-2 and TRBJ2-6; 7 bases are a match to TRBD2. V lost 5 bases and J lost 2; bases outside the gene matches: 6. The germline gives CDR1 SGHTA, CDR2 FQGNSA. This CDR3 spans 16 amino acids. The CDR3 spells CASSPEGGPGANVLTF. CDR3 coding DNA: TGTGCCAGCAGCCCGGAGGGAGGGCCTGGGGCCAACGTCCTGACTTTC.

This rearrangement joins TRBV7-2 to TRBJ2-7; D is ambiguous. Germline V gene sequence: CDR1 SGHTA, CDR2 FQGNSA. This CDR3 region has 15 residues. V was cut by 5 bases and J by 6 bases, with 20 bases left in between. The CDR3 reads CASSLGPRRRREQYF. In DNA, the CDR3 is TGTGCCAGCAGCCTTGGGCCGAGACGACGCCGCGAGCAGTACTTC.